The present entry profiles one T cell receptor beta chain with its context. Its antigen remains unknown. The CDR3 runs 15 residues. The trim removed 0 bases at V and 3 bases at J, leaving 3 bases unmatched. CDR1 is SGHDT and CDR2 is YYEEEE in the germline V gene. RNA transcripts served as the template for amplifying TCR beta CDR3 regions. The HTBI primer set served for first-round RT-PCR of the TCR CDR3. Using its own MiXCR run on the multiplex PCR reads, TCRdb lists one record per CDR3 protein. The sample shows more than 500,000 distinct CDR3 sequences, about 45% of them seen only once. The data originate from a study of T cells in Graves' hyperthyroidism and ophthalmopathy. The study, taken as a whole, reports: Stable hyperthyroidism was separated from ophthalmopathy by a model based on 13 V-J features. Most expanded thyroid clonotypes above 0.001 also appeared in blood.

The chain employs TRBV5-6 and TRBJ2-3; 8 nucleotides align to TRBD1. Sample: peripheral blood or thyroid tissue (not recorded which). The receptor's source is an adult woman with Graves' disease, either hyperthyroidism or ophthalmopathy (not recorded which). CDR3 in amino acids: CASSLAGQGTDTQYF. The CDR3 nucleotides are TGTGCCAGCAGCTTGGCTGGACAGGGAACAGATACGCAGTATTTT.